The subject of this entry is one TCR beta chain. This entry is derived from a study of OX40 agonist ivuxolimab in advanced cancers. Samples were taken at baseline and on day 1 of cycles 4 and 7. This table comes from immunoSEQ multiplex PCR, and its TCRdb copy is limited to in-frame clones, with some not included. The table shows approximately 15,000 clones, with roughly 60% occurring only once. The sequence derives from an adult with an advanced solid tumor such as melanoma, head and neck, liver or kidney cancer. The sequenced sample was CD4+ or CD8+ T cells sorted from blood, obtained in a trial of the OX40 agonist ivuxolimab.

CDR3 sequence: CASSQDLRSSYEQYF. In DNA, the CDR3 is TGCGCCAGCAGCCAAGATCTGAGAAGCTCCTACGAGCAGTACTTC. The chain joins TRBV4-1 to TRBJ2-7, with D uncertain. V shed 0 bases and J shed 0 bases, with 9 bases lying between them. CDR3 length: 15 amino acids. Germline V gene sequence: CDR1 MGHRA, CDR2 YSYEKL.